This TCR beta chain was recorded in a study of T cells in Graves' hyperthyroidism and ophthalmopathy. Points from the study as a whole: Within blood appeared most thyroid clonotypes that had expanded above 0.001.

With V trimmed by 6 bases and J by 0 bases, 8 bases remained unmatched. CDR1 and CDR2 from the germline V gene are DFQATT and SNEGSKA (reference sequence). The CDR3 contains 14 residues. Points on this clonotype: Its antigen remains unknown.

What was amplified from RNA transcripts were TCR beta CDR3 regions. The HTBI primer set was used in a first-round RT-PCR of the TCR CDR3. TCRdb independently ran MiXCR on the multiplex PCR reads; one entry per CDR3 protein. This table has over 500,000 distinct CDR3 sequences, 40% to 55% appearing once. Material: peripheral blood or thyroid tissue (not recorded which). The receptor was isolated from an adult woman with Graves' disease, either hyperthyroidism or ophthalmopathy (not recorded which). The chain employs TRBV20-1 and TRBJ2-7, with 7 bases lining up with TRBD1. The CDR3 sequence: CSACGTAISYEQYF. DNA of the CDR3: TGCAGTGCGTGTGGGACAGCCATCTCCTACGAGCAGTACTTC.